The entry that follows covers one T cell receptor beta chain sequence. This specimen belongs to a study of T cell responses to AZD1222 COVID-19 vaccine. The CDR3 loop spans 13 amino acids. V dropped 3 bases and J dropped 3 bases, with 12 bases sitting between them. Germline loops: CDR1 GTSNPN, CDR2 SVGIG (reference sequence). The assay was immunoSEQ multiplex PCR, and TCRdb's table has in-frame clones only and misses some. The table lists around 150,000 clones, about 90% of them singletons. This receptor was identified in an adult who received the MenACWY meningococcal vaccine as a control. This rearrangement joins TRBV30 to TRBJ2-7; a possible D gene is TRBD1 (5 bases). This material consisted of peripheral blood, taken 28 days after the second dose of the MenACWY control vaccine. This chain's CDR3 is CAWRSGNYYEQYF. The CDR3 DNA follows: TGTGCCTGGAGGTCAGGGAACTACTACGAGCAGTACTTC.